What follows are 14 T cell receptor beta chains derived from one specimen sequenced in a study of CD4 T cells in relation to SARS-CoV-2 and coronaviruses. Unexposed donor CD4+ T cells date from about 2011-2018, before the COVID-19 pandemic. The cells were cultured for less than twelve days before CD4+ T cells were isolated. Their antigens are not known. TCRdb's table, derived via immunoSEQ multiplex PCR, lists solely in-frame clones and lacks some. The sample yields approximately 27,000 clones, about 75% seen once. The material sequenced was CD4+ T cells from PBMCs, cultured in vitro. The receptors originated from a human donor in good health.

The V and J genes are TRBV19 and TRBJ1-5; 10 positions match TRBD1. The V and J ends lost 4 bases and 2 bases, in that order; junction bases with no gene match: 5. Per the germline V gene, CDR1 is LNHDA and CDR2 is SQIVND (reference sequence). The CDR3 has 16 amino acids. CDR3 nucleotide sequence: TGTGCCAGTAGTACGACAGGGGGCGAAGGCAATCAGCCCCAGCATTTT. Translation gives CASSTTGGEGNQPQHF. The variable domain in full, completed from reference TRBV19 and TRBJ1-5, reads DGGITQSPKYLFRKEGQNVTLSCEQNLNHDAMYWYRQDPGQGLRLIYYSQIVNDFQKGDIAEGYSVSREKKESFPLTVTSAQKNPTAFYLCASSTTGGEGNQPQHFGDGTRLSIL.

The V and J genes are TRBV5-8 and TRBJ1-5; 10 nucleotides agree with TRBD1. Germline CDR1 SGHTS, CDR2 YDEGEE. After removal of 4 bases from V and 5 bases from J, the junction contained 9 bases not matched to a gene. This CDR3 is 16 amino acids long. CDR3 sequence (DNA): TGTGCCAGCAGCCCGCGGACAGGGGGGTCCCATCAGCCCCAGCATTTT. Residues: CASSPRTGGSHQPQHF.

This clone was observed a handful of times. V gene TRBV7-8 combines with J gene TRBJ2-5; a weak D match, TRBD2 (7 bases). The germline gives CDR1 SGHVS, CDR2 FQNEAQ. The CDR3 extends over 13 amino acids. V was cut by 8 bases and J by 1 base, with 11 bases left in between. The CDR3 DNA reads TGTGCCAGCGGCGGGGGCCCCCAAGAGACCCAGTACTTC. Amino acids: CASGGGPQETQYF.

The rearrangement uses TRBV5-1 and TRBJ2-3, with 8 positions matching TRBD1. Germline trimming cut 3 bases from V and 2 bases from J; bases unmatched to any gene: 8. The CDR3 runs to 16 residues. Germline V lookup: CDR1 SGHRS, CDR2 YFSETQ. CDR3 amino acids: CASSYQTGAPTDTQYF. The CDR3 bases are TGCGCCAGCAGCTACCAGACAGGGGCACCCACAGATACGCAGTATTTT. Full variable domain (remainder filled in from reference TRBV5-1 and TRBJ2-3): KAGVTQTPRYLIKTRGQQVTLSCSPISGHRSVSWYQQTPGQGLQFLFEYFSETQRNKGNFPGRFSGRQFSNSRSEMNVSTLELGDSALYLCASSYQTGAPTDTQYFGPGTRLTVL.

This clone has just a few counts. This sequence joins TRBV19 and TRBJ1-6, with D perhaps matching TRBD1 (5 bases). Germline loops: CDR1 LNHDA, CDR2 SQIVND (reference sequence). The germline V and J ends were trimmed by 6 bases and 5 bases, with 11 bases remaining between them. The CDR3 runs to 14 residues. CDR3 nucleotide sequence: TGTGCCAGTAGGCGGGACCGGGATAATTCACCCCTCCACTTT. Its protein is CASRRDRDNSPLHF.

The chain couples TRBV4-2 to TRBJ2-3; 11 nucleotides match TRBD2. The V gene end was trimmed by 4 bases and the J gene end by 5 bases; junction bases not matched to a gene: 8. This CDR3 has 16 amino acids. Looked up from germline, CDR1 is LGHNA and CDR2 is YNFKEQ. The CDR3 bases are TGTGCCAGCAGCCGGCAACTAGCGGGAGAGTTAGATACGCAGTATTTT. Translation gives CASSRQLAGELDTQYF.

The chain couples TRBV6-6 to TRBJ1-5; a weak D match, TRBD1 (5 bases). CDR3 length: 13 amino acids. Germline-derived CDR1 and CDR2 are MNHNY and SVGAGI (reference sequence). The ends were cut back, 6 bases at V and 3 bases at J, with 9 bases in the middle. The CDR3 DNA reads TGTGCCAGCAGGCCGGGGGACAATCAGCCCCAGCATTTT. Translated, it gives CASRPGDNQPQHF.

The chain has TRBV6-5 and TRBJ2-7; 8 nucleotides align to TRBD2. Unmatched junction bases numbered 8, after V lost 3 bases and J lost 4 bases. The CDR3 is 15 residues long. Germline lookup yields CDR1 MNHEY and CDR2 SVGAGI. The CDR3 region is CASSYSREGGYEQYF. The CDR3 nucleotides read TGTGCCAGCAGTTATTCACGGGAGGGAGGATACGAGCAGTACTTC.

V gene TRBV11-2 combines with J gene TRBJ1-2, with D perhaps TRBD1 (5 bases). The CDR3 sequence is 12 residues long. Germline V lookup: CDR1 SGHAT, CDR2 FQNNGV. Trimming pared 1 base from V and 8 bases from J, leaving 8 bases between. CDR3: CASSLGRDGYTF. The CDR3 DNA follows: TGTGCCAGCAGCTTAGGCAGGGACGGCTACACCTTC.

The chain recombines TRBV7-2 with TRBJ1-5, with D hard to call. The CDR3 consists of 14 residues. Between the trimmed V and J ends, which lost 5 bases and 2 bases, there was a span of 10 bases. CDR1 and CDR2 (germline): SGHTA, FQGNSA. The CDR3 region has the DNA TGTGCCAGCAGCCTATCCCCTCGCAATCAGCCCCAGCATTTT. It codes for CASSLSPRNQPQHF.

J is TRBJ1-1 and V is TRBV6-5, with D possibly matching TRBD1 (5 bases). Per germline, CDR1 MNHEY and CDR2 SVGAGI. Trimming stripped 6 bases from V and 4 bases from J, with 18 bases between. This CDR3 is 15 amino acids long. The CDR3 DNA sequence: TGTGCCAGCAGCTCATTTTCGGGGCGGAGCACTGAAGCTTTCTTT. Translating it yields CASSSFSGRSTEAFF.

J is TRBJ2-1 and V is TRBV3-1 (or the pseudogene TRBV3-2); 7 bases agree with TRBD2. Trimming took 8 bases from V and 2 from J; bases not matched to a gene: 9. The CDR3 contains 15 residues. Germline V gene sequence: CDR1 LGHDT, CDR2 YNNKEL (reference sequence). CDR3 in DNA: TGTGCCAGCGGGAGGTCTAGCGGAACCTACAATGAGCAGTTCTTC. The encoded protein is CASGRSSGTYNEQFF.

V and J are TRBV5-1 and TRBJ1-1; D is possibly TRBD1 (5 bases). CDR1 is SGHRS and CDR2 is YFSETQ in the germline V gene. The germline V and J ends were trimmed by 0 bases and 10 bases, with 10 bases remaining between them. The CDR3 extends over 12 amino acids. CDR3 sequence (DNA): TGCGCCAGCAGCTTGGCGGGGGGGGGAGCTTTCTTT. It codes for CASSLAGGGAFF.

The rearrangement links TRBV5-1 to TRBJ2-1; 12 bases are shared with TRBD2. V lost 4 bases and J lost 12; bases outside the gene matches: 14. The V gene's germline CDR1 is SGHRS and CDR2 YFSETQ. The CDR3 length is 16 residues. The CDR3 DNA sequence: TGCGCCAGCAGCAGCGGACTAGCGGGACGAGGGGGTGGGCAGTTCTTC. Protein: CASSSGLAGRGGGQFF.